Below are 21 T cell receptor beta chains sequenced from a single sample in a study of human T cells and chemical hapten exposure. TCRdb reprocessed the RACE reads with MiXCR, giving one entry per CDR3 protein. The profile shows some 79,000 distinct CDR3 sequences, about 7.5% of them singletons. Time point of the sample: patch test 1, 2 weeks after DPC sensitization. Treatment described: therapeutic diphenylcyclopropenone sensitization with weekly scalp DPC. The sample was whole blood, taken in connection with sensitization to the hapten diphenylcyclopropenone (DPC). Receptor source: a woman in her twenties or thirties with alopecia areata. Some clones in this sample may be carry-over from other donors' samples.

This clonotype was detected ten times or more. This chain's CDR3 is CASSPPGQGIPTNYGYTF. The CDR3 nucleotides are TGTGCCAGCTCACCACCGGGACAGGGTATACCCACTAACTATGGCTACACCTTC. The chain joins TRBV18 to TRBJ1-2; the match to TRBD1 covers 9 bases. CDR1 is KGHSH and CDR2 is LQKENI in the germline V gene. This CDR3 is 18 amino acids long. Germline trimming cut 0 bases from V and 0 bases from J; bases unmatched to any gene: 8.

This clonotype occurred many times. The chain uses TRBV30 and TRBJ1-3, with D maybe TRBD1 (6 bases). Germline CDR1 and CDR2: GTSNPN and SVGIG (reference sequence). The ends were cut back, 1 base at V and 1 base at J, with 20 bases in the middle. This CDR3 contains 18 residues. CDR3 sequence reads: CAWSGSTGKIISGNTIYF. The DNA for the CDR3 is TGTGCCTGGAGTGGTTCCACAGGGAAAATTATATCTGGAAACACCATATATTTT.

This clonotype was counted at least ten times. The rearrangement uses TRBV3-1 and TRBJ2-7; D is unresolved. The CDR3 is 15 amino acids. Trimming pared 0 bases from V and 4 bases from J, leaving 13 bases between. Germline V gives CDR1 LGHDT, CDR2 YNNKEL (reference sequence). CDR3 sequence reads: CASSQDFRTEYEQYF. CDR3 coding DNA: TGTGCCAGCAGCCAAGATTTTAGGACGGAATACGAGCAGTACTTC.

The chain combines TRBV14 with TRBJ1-4; the D gene is possibly TRBD1 (6 bases). Germline V gene sequence: CDR1 SGHDN, CDR2 FVKESK. V shed 1 base and J shed 8 bases, with 17 bases lying between them. The CDR3 spans 16 residues. The CDR3 is CASSQGYAGAYEKLFF. In DNA, the CDR3 is TGTGCCAGCAGCCAAGGGTATGCGGGGGCTTACGAAAAACTGTTTTTT.

This clonotype was seen repeatedly, ten times or more. J is TRBJ1-5 and V is TRBV12-3 or TRBV12-4, with a possible D match to TRBD1 (5 bases). V was cut by 6 bases and J by 3 bases, with 12 bases left in between. The CDR3 consists of 14 residues. CDR3 nucleotides: TGTGCCAGCAGGACGGGGACCGTCAATCAGCCCCAGCATTTT. Translated, it gives CASRTGTVNQPQHF.

Only a few counts were recorded for this clonotype. The rearrangement links TRBV3-1 to TRBJ2-1, with D tentatively TRBD2 (5 bases). V gave up 2 bases and J gave up 0 bases, with 11 bases separating them. CDR1 LGHDT and CDR2 YNNKEL come from the germline V gene (reference sequence). This CDR3 is 16 amino acids long. Here the CDR3 reads CASSQSPGSSYNEQFF. In DNA form, the CDR3 reads TGTGCCAGCAGCCAAAGTCCTGGGAGCTCCTACAATGAGCAGTTCTTC.

The V and J genes are TRBV20-1 and TRBJ2-7; tentatively, D is TRBD2 (6 bases). CDR3 length: 13 residues. The germline V gene encodes CDR1 DFQATT and CDR2 SNEGSKA (reference sequence). V lost 1 base to trimming and J lost 2 bases, with 9 bases between them. CDR3 residues: CSARGGATYEQYF. As DNA, the CDR3 is TGCAGTGCTAGAGGCGGGGCAACCTACGAGCAGTACTTC.

Regarding this clonotype: This clone may be a read error of a much larger clone one base away. The chain recombines TRBV10-3 with TRBJ2-7, with D maybe TRBD1 (6 bases). V shed 0 bases and J shed 6 bases, with 15 bases lying between them. This CDR3 has 15 residues. Germline assignment: CDR1 ENHRY and CDR2 SYGVKD. CDR3 sequence (DNA): TGTGCCATCAGTGAGTCGATGGGACAAGGGGGCGAGCAGTACTTC. This sequence encodes CAISESMGQGGEQYF.

Many counts were recorded for this clonotype. The CDR3 DNA sequence: TGTGCCAGCAGTTGGGGGGGCGGAGATACGCAGTATTTT. The encoded protein is CASSWGGGDTQYF. V and J are TRBV2 and TRBJ2-3; D is possibly TRBD2 (7 bases). The length of the CDR3 is 13 residues. V was clipped by 5 bases and J by 5 bases, with 11 bases between them. Germline CDR1 and CDR2: SNHLY and FYNNEI.

The chain is built from TRBV6-5 and TRBJ1-5, with D possibly being TRBD1 (5 bases). Between the trimmed V and J ends, which lost 9 bases and 2 bases, there was a span of 17 bases. Germline V gene data show CDR1 as MNHEY and CDR2 as SVGAGI. The CDR3 contains 15 residues. The DNA for the CDR3 is TGTGCCAGTAGAAGAGGGGTGATGGGCAATCAGCCCCAGCATTTT. It yields the protein CASRRGVMGNQPQHF.

The chain employs TRBV18 and TRBJ1-1; 8 nucleotides align to TRBD1. V trimming: 1 base; J trimming: 1 base; junction bases outside the gene matches: 5. CDR3 length: 16 amino acids. Germline V CDR1 and CDR2: KGHSH, LQKENI. The CDR3 loop reads CASSPRGGQGNTEAFF. In DNA form, the CDR3 reads TGTGCCAGCTCACCACGGGGTGGACAGGGGAACACTGAAGCTTTCTTT. Supplemented by reference TRBV18 and TRBJ1-1, the full variable domain reads NAGVMQNPRHLVRRRGQEARLRCSPMKGHSHVYWYRQLPEEGLKFMVYLQKENIIDESGMPKERFSAEFPKEGPSILRIQQVVRGDSAAYFCASSPRGGQGNTEAFFGQGTRLTVV.

To note about this clonotype: At one boundary the junction diverges from the germline segment, which might be a read error. The chain uses TRBV7-9 and TRBJ1-3, with unresolved D. CDR1 and CDR2 from the germline V gene are SEHNR and FQNEAQ (reference sequence). The CDR3 is made up of 13 amino acids. CDR3 nucleotides: TGTGCCAGCAGCCTAGCTGTAGGAAACACCATATATTTT. Translating gives CASSLAVGNTIYF.

This clonotype came up many times. The chain carries TRBV9 and TRBJ2-5; unclear D gene. Trimming shortened V by 0 bases and J by 5 bases, and 17 bases separated the two germline ends. The CDR3 totals 16 residues. Germline CDR1 SGDLS, CDR2 YYNGEE. CDR3 protein: CASSVEAGALRETQYF. CDR3 DNA: TGTGCCAGCAGCGTAGAGGCAGGCGCTCTCCGGGAGACCCAGTACTTC.

This clonotype was seen at least ten times. The gene calls are TRBV29-1 and TRBJ1-1; D not resolved. With 4 bases removed from V and 1 base from J, the gap between germline ends came to 7 bases. In germline, CDR1 is SQVTM, CDR2 ANQGSEA. The CDR3 contains 12 residues. The CDR3 region is CSVGGTNTEAFF. The CDR3 nucleotides read TGCAGCGTTGGCGGTACGAACACTGAAGCTTTCTTT.

This clonotype was observed a handful of times. J is TRBJ1-1 and V is TRBV7-9; D is unresolved. The CDR3 consists of 11 residues. V was clipped by 6 bases and J by 6 bases, with 8 bases between them. CDR1 SEHNR and CDR2 FQNEAQ come from the germline V gene (reference sequence). The CDR3 spells CASSGSSEAFF. The CDR3 nucleotides are TGTGCCAGCAGTGGGAGTTCTGAAGCTTTCTTT.

There are many counts of this clonotype. This CDR3 reads CASSSQPTGGNEQFF. The CDR3 nucleotides are TGCGCCAGCAGCTCACAACCGACAGGGGGCAATGAGCAGTTCTTC. The chain carries TRBV5-1 and TRBJ2-1, with 9 bases that match TRBD1. The V and J ends lost 3 bases and 6 bases, in that order; junction bases with no gene match: 7. CDR1 is SGHRS, CDR2 YFSETQ, per germline. The length of the CDR3 is 15 residues. Full variable domain (rest looked up from reference TRBV5-1 and TRBJ2-1): KAGVTQTPRYLIKTRGQQVTLSCSPISGHRSVSWYQQTPGQGLQFLFEYFSETQRNKGNFPGRFSGRQFSNSRSEMNVSTLELGDSALYLCASSSQPTGGNEQFFGPGTRLTVL.

In this sample, this clonotype turned up a few times. V gene TRBV5-6 combines with J gene TRBJ2-1; no clear D gene. Trimming took off 0 bases at V and 15 bases at J, with 19 bases between the two ends. In germline, CDR1 is SGHDT, CDR2 YYEEEE. The CDR3 runs 14 residues. The CDR3 loop is CASSLEAAWASRFF. CDR3 nucleotide sequence: TGTGCCAGCAGCTTGGAGGCGGCCTGGGCCAGCAGGTTCTTC.

This clonotype has a count of ten or more. The chain joins TRBV12-3 or TRBV12-4 to TRBJ2-3; 8 bases match TRBD2. Losses at the gene ends were 10 bases for V and 2 bases for J; bases not matched to a gene: 5. The CDR3 loop spans 13 amino acids. CDR3 protein: CATRGGVTDTQYF. In nucleotides, the CDR3 is TGTGCCACTCGGGGGGGGGTCACAGATACGCAGTATTTT.

The chain links TRBV20-1 to TRBJ2-4; 10 bases are a match to TRBD2. Germline CDR1 DFQATT, CDR2 SNEGSKA (reference sequence). The CDR3 is 14 amino acids. V lost 5 bases to trimming and J lost 5 bases; unmatched junction nucleotides: 6. CDR3 nucleotides: TGCAGTGCTGACCTAGCGGGGGCCGAAAACATTCAGTACTTC. The encoded protein is CSADLAGAENIQYF.

The chain has TRBV13 and TRBJ2-7, with D maybe TRBD2 (6 bases). The CDR3 loop spans 14 amino acids. V lost 3 bases, J lost 1 base, and 10 bases lay in between. Germline V gene data show CDR1 as PRHDT and CDR2 as FYEKMQ (reference sequence). The CDR3 loop reads CASSFAGMSYEQYF. The CDR3, as DNA: TGTGCCAGCAGCTTTGCGGGGATGTCCTACGAGCAGTACTTC.

On this clonotype itself: It may be a read error: a sequence one base away is much more abundant. The chain uses TRBV10-3 and TRBJ1-1; unclear D gene. CDR1 and CDR2 from the germline V gene are ENHRY and SYGVKD. The length of the CDR3 is 13 residues. CDR3 loop: CAINEWSEREAFF. CDR3 bases: TGTGCCATCAATGAGTGGTCGGAGAGAGAAGCTTTCTTT.